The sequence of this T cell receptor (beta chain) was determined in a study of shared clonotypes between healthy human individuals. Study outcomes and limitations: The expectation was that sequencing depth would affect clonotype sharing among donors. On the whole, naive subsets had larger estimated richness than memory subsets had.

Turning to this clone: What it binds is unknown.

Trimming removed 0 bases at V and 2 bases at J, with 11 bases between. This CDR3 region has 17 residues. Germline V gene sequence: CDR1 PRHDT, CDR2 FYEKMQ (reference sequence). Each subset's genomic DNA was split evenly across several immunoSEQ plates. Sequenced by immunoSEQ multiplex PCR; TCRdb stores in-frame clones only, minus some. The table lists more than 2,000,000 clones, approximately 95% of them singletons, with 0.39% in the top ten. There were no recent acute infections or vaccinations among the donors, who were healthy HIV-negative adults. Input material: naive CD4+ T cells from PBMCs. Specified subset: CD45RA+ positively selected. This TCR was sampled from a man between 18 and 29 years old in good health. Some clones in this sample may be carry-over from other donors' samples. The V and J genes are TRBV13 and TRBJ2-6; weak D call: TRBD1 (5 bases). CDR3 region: CASSLGLSGTGANVLTF. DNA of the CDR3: TGTGCCAGCAGCTTAGGCCTTTCAGGGACTGGGGCCAACGTCCTGACTTTC.